These 26 T cell receptor beta chains were all obtained from the same sample, sequenced in a study of blood T cell repertoires in COVID-19. The method was immunoSEQ multiplex PCR; TCRdb's version includes in-frame clones alone and lacks a portion of them. The data contain under 200,000 clones, about four fifths of them singletons. Source material: peripheral blood. These receptors were taken from a man between 65 and 85 years old with active or convalescent COVID-19.

As for this clone: The sample contains more than one DNA sequence encoding this CDR3. The chain employs TRBV5-6 and TRBJ2-2, with D hard to call. CDR1 is SGHDT and CDR2 is YYEEEE in the germline V gene. V shed 2 bases and J shed 5 bases, with 4 bases lying between them. The length of the CDR3 is 12 residues. CDR3 sequence (DNA): TGTGCCAGCAGCTTCAAAACCGGGGAGCTGTTTTTT. Translating it yields CASSFKTGELFF.

The J gene is TRBJ2-1, the V gene TRBV6-5; 9 bases are shared with TRBD2. Per the germline V gene, CDR1 is MNHEY and CDR2 is SVGAGI. The CDR3 consists of 16 residues. The junction had 4 bases not matched to a gene; V was cut back by 0 bases and J by 4 bases. The CDR3 protein is CASSYSAGGTYNEQFF. CDR3 nucleotides: TGTGCCAGCAGTTACTCCGCGGGAGGGACTTACAATGAGCAGTTCTTC.

This sequence joins TRBV6-2 or TRBV6-3 and TRBJ1-1; the match to TRBD1 covers 9 bases. The CDR3 consists of 16 residues. The junction had 13 bases not matched to a gene; V was cut back by 5 bases and J by 6 bases. The germline V gene encodes CDR1 MNHEY and CDR2 SVGEGT. The CDR3 DNA follows: TGTGCCAGCAGTCCGGGACAGGGCATCAGAAGATCTGAAGCTTTCTTT. Its protein is CASSPGQGIRRSEAFF.

V usage is TRBV4-3 and J usage is TRBJ1-1; D is unresolved. V dropped 1 base and J dropped 4 bases, with 10 bases sitting between them. The CDR3 runs to 14 residues. Germline CDR1 LGHNA, CDR2 YSLEER. The CDR3 reads CASSQGSLGTEAFF. CDR3 DNA sequence: TGCGCCAGCAGCCAAGGAAGTCTAGGCACTGAAGCTTTCTTT.

The chain combines TRBV21-1 with TRBJ2-4; the D call of TRBD1 is as the table states it, not checked on the DNA. TRBV21-1 is a listed pseudogene. The CDR3 contains 14 residues. The CDR3 DNA reads as TGTGCCAGCAGCAAAAAGGGCAGGGATGGCATTCAGTACTTC. Translated, it gives CASSKKGRDGIQYF.

V gene TRBV20-1 combines with J gene TRBJ1-5; TRBD1 matches at 8 bases. Per germline, CDR1 DFQATT and CDR2 SNEGSKA (reference sequence). The trim removed 3 bases at V and 8 bases at J, leaving 6 bases unmatched. The CDR3 consists of 13 residues. The DNA for the CDR3 is TGCAGTGCTAGTTCGGACAGGGCTGAGCCCCAGCATTTT. As protein: CSASSDRAEPQHF.

The chain uses TRBV10-1 and TRBJ2-3; no definite D call. Trimming left V 2 bases short and J 4 bases short, with 13 bases between. This CDR3 is built from 15 residues. Germline V gives CDR1 WNHNN, CDR2 SYGVQD (reference sequence). The CDR3 spells CASSETSPAADTQYF. The CDR3 DNA sequence: TGCGCCAGCAGTGAGACGTCGCCGGCGGCAGATACGCAGTATTTT.

CDR3 nucleotides: TGTGCCAGCAGCTGGACAGGGCTCAACATTCAGTACTTC. Residues: CASSWTGLNIQYF. This rearrangement joins TRBV11-1 to TRBJ2-4; 8 nucleotides agree with TRBD1. Germline-derived CDR1 and CDR2 are SGHAT and FQDESV (reference sequence). The CDR3 spans 13 residues. J lost 7 bases, V lost 4 bases, and 3 bases had no gene match.

J is TRBJ2-1 and V is TRBV11-2, with 8 bases fitting TRBD2. Germline V gene data show CDR1 as SGHAT and CDR2 as FQNNGV. Germline trimming cut 3 bases from V and 7 bases from J; bases unmatched to any gene: 8. The CDR3 contains 15 residues. The CDR3 protein is CASSFTGGAGNEQFF. The CDR3 DNA follows: TGTGCCAGCAGCTTCACCGGGGGGGCCGGGAATGAGCAGTTCTTC.

V is TRBV24-1 and J is TRBJ2-2, with 11 positions matching TRBD2. Germline assignment: CDR1 KGHDR and CDR2 SFDVKD. V dropped 2 bases and J dropped 5; count of bases not matched to a gene: 3. CDR3 length: 16 residues. This chain's CDR3 is CATSDSGTSGTGELFF. The CDR3 nucleotides are TGTGCCACCAGTGATTCTGGGACTAGCGGAACCGGGGAGCTGTTTTTT.

The V and J genes are TRBV10-3 and TRBJ2-3; TRBD2 agrees at 14 bases. The CDR3 contains 16 residues. V shed 6 bases, J shed 4 bases, and the junction held 6 bases outside the gene matches. Germline CDR1 reads ENHRY; CDR2 reads SYGVKD. The CDR3 DNA reads TGTGCCATCAGCGGGACTAGCGGGGGACTTGCAGATACGCAGTATTTT. Its protein is CAISGTSGGLADTQYF.

The V call is TRBV14, the J call TRBJ2-7; D may be TRBD1 (6 bases). From germline, CDR1 is SGHDN and CDR2 FVKESK. CDR3 length: 16 residues. Deletions cut 0 bases from V and 0 bases from J, with 12 bases between. CDR3 residues: CASSQDRKGGSYEQYF. Here the CDR3 DNA reads TGTGCCAGCAGCCAAGATCGAAAAGGGGGCTCCTACGAGCAGTACTTC.

The chain links TRBV18 to TRBJ1-6; TRBD1 matches 7 bases. The CDR3 is made up of 17 amino acids. Unmatched junction bases numbered 10, after V lost 0 bases and J lost 8 bases. In germline, CDR1 is KGHSH, CDR2 LQKENI. CDR3 region: CASSPPNRGGGYSPLHF. The CDR3 DNA follows: TGTGCCAGCTCACCACCGAACCGAGGGGGCGGATATTCACCCCTCCACTTT.

The chain has TRBV7-9 and TRBJ1-2; D is undetermined. The CDR3 extends over 14 amino acids. In germline, CDR1 is SEHNR, CDR2 FQNEAQ (reference sequence). The V and J ends lost 6 bases and 2 bases respectively, with 13 bases between them. This CDR3 is CASRLGALNYGYTF. CDR3 DNA sequence: TGTGCCAGCAGGCTCGGAGCCCTAAACTATGGCTACACCTTC.

This chain uses TRBV5-8 with TRBJ1-4, with unresolved D. This CDR3 comprises 15 residues. The germline V and J ends were trimmed by 0 bases and 8 bases, with 14 bases remaining between them. Per germline, CDR1 SGHTS and CDR2 YDEGEE. In DNA form, the CDR3 reads TGTGCCAGCAGCTTGGTGGTTGGCGGAGGAGAAAAACTGTTTTTT. It translates to CASSLVVGGGEKLFF.

Only one count was recorded for this clone. This sequence joins TRBV5-6 and TRBJ2-7; tentative D call: TRBD1 (6 bases). Germline V gives CDR1 SGHDT, CDR2 YYEEEE. Trimming cost V 4 bases and J 4 bases, with 12 bases left between them. This CDR3 is 13 amino acids long. The CDR3 protein is CASSGTGRYEQYF. CDR3 coding DNA: TGTGCCAGCAGCGGTACAGGGCGGTACGAGCAGTACTTC. Full variable domain (remainder filled in from reference TRBV5-6 and TRBJ2-7): DAGVTQSPTHLIKTRGQQVTLRCSPKSGHDTVSWYQQALGQGPQFIFQYYEEEERQRGNFPDRFSGHQFPNYSSELNVNALLLGDSALYLCASSGTGRYEQYFGPGTRLTVT.

This clone was found a few times. The chain has TRBV2 and TRBJ2-3; perhaps TRBD1 as D (5 bases). This CDR3 region has 15 residues. Germline V gene sequence: CDR1 SNHLY, CDR2 FYNNEI. Trimming cost V 3 bases and J 6 bases, with 16 bases left between them. As DNA, the CDR3 is TGTGCCAGCAGTGATTTAGGGCAGGGATATGATACGCAGTATTTT. Translating it yields CASSDLGQGYDTQYF.

The CDR3 DNA is TGTGCCAGCAGTCACTTTGGGGGGGGGCGCGGGGAACTGTTTTTT. This sequence encodes CASSHFGGGRGELFF. This chain joins TRBV6-5 and TRBJ1-4, with D maybe TRBD1 (6 bases). Deletions cut 5 bases from V and 12 bases from J, with 22 bases between. The CDR3 is 15 amino acids. Germline CDR1 is MNHEY and CDR2 is SVGAGI.

V usage is TRBV7-9 and J usage is TRBJ1-1, with a weak D call TRBD1 (5 bases). Between the trimmed V and J ends, which lost 5 bases and 3 bases, there was a span of 13 bases. This CDR3 is 14 amino acids long. Germline V gene data show CDR1 as SEHNR and CDR2 as FQNEAQ (reference sequence). In DNA, the CDR3 is TGTGCCAGCAGCCGGGGGAGGGTGGACACTGAAGCTTTCTTT. Amino acids: CASSRGRVDTEAFF.

The chain carries TRBV15 and TRBJ1-6; TRBD1 matches 7 bases. The CDR3 length is 18 residues. Trimming took 5 bases from V and 8 from J; bases not matched to a gene: 18. The germline V gene has CDR1 LNHNV and CDR2 YYDKDF (reference sequence). CDR3 nucleotide sequence: TGTGCCACCAGCCACGACAGGGTGAGGAAACCTGGAGATTCACCCCTCCACTTT. It specifies CATSHDRVRKPGDSPLHF.

This chain connects TRBV5-8 to TRBJ2-1; the match to TRBD2 covers 15 bases. V gave up 0 bases and J gave up 12 bases; unmatched junction bases: 4. Germline lookup yields CDR1 SGHTS and CDR2 YDEGEE. This CDR3 comprises 15 residues. CDR3 nucleotides: TGTGCCAGCAGCTTGGGGACTAGCGGGGGGGCCTGGCAGTTCTTC. It codes for CASSLGTSGGAWQFF.

This chain uses TRBV5-1 with TRBJ2-5; D is possibly TRBD2 (5 bases). The CDR3 covers 15 residues. Germline V gene lookup returns CDR1 SGHRS and CDR2 YFSETQ. The ends were cut back, 5 bases at V and 4 bases at J, with 18 bases in the middle. CDR3 DNA sequence: TGCGCCAGCAGTCTCGCTCCCGGAGGTGGAGAGACCCAGTACTTC. As protein: CASSLAPGGGETQYF. The full variable domain, its missing parts supplied by reference TRBV5-1 and TRBJ2-5, is KAGVTQTPRYLIKTRGQQVTLSCSPISGHRSVSWYQQTPGQGLQFLFEYFSETQRNKGNFPGRFSGRQFSNSRSEMNVSTLELGDSALYLCASSLAPGGGETQYFGPGTRLLVL.

The rearrangement uses TRBV29-1 and TRBJ2-1, with TRBD1 identical over 7 bases. CDR3 length: 15 residues. The trim removed 0 bases at V and 6 bases at J, leaving 8 bases unmatched. Germline CDR1 reads SQVTM; CDR2 reads ANQGSEA. The CDR3 DNA reads as TGCAGCGTTGAAGATCAACAGGGGATCGGCAATGAGCAGTTCTTC. It encodes CSVEDQQGIGNEQFF.

This clone was counted a single time. V is TRBV25-1 and J is TRBJ2-3; TRBD2 is a possible D gene (5 bases). Looked up from germline, CDR1 is MGHDK and CDR2 is SYGVNS. Trimming pared 3 bases from V and 2 bases from J, leaving 12 bases between. This CDR3 spans 15 amino acids. The CDR3, as DNA: TGTGCCAGCAGTGAGGCTAGCCGATTCACAGATACGCAGTATTTT. Translated: CASSEASRFTDTQYF.

This clone is a singleton in its sample. In DNA form, the CDR3 reads TGCGCCAGCAGCTTTAGCAGGGATAGCACCGGGGAGCTGTTTTTT. Protein sequence: CASSFSRDSTGELFF. The chain employs TRBV5-1 and TRBJ2-2; a possible D gene is TRBD1 (5 bases). Germline V CDR1 and CDR2: SGHRS, YFSETQ. V dropped 2 bases and J dropped 4 bases, with 12 bases sitting between them. There are 15 residues in the CDR3. Combining the CDR3 with reference TRBV5-1 and TRBJ2-2 gives the whole variable domain KAGVTQTPRYLIKTRGQQVTLSCSPISGHRSVSWYQQTPGQGLQFLFEYFSETQRNKGNFPGRFSGRQFSNSRSEMNVSTLELGDSALYLCASSFSRDSTGELFFGEGSRLTVL.

This clone has at least ten counts. The V call is TRBV7-9, the J call TRBJ1-1; weak D call: TRBD1 (6 bases). Germline V lookup: CDR1 SEHNR, CDR2 FQNEAQ (reference sequence). The CDR3 runs 14 residues. Trimming took 0 bases from V and 5 from J, leaving 10 bases between them. CDR3 DNA sequence: TGTGCCAGCAGCTTAGCACGACAGGAGACTGAAGCTTTCTTT. Translating gives CASSLARQETEAFF.